Presented here are 14 T cell receptor beta chains from one specimen sequenced in a study of graft-versus-host responses after intestinal transplantation. Antigens of these TCRs are unknown. The method was immunoSEQ multiplex PCR; TCRdb's version includes in-frame clones alone and lacks a portion of them. Of under 140,000 clones detected, around 95% appear once; the ten largest clones hold about 0.54%. The sequencing here drew on unstimulated CD8+ T cells sorted from spleen or lymph node cells, taken before intestinal transplant. Receptor source: a human donor who received an intestinal transplant.

The gene calls are TRBV9 and TRBJ2-7, with TRBD1 identical over 11 bases. The CDR3 spans 16 residues. V was clipped by 3 bases and J by 6 bases; unmatched bases: 11. Germline CDR1 SGDLS, CDR2 YYNGEE. CDR3 bases: TGTGCCAGCAGCGCAACCTCCGGGACAGGGGGAAGCGAGCAGTACTTC. Translation: CASSATSGTGGSEQYF.

On this clone: A junction end diverges from the germline sequence, so it may reflect a read error. The chain employs TRBV7-7 and TRBJ2-1; 7 nucleotides align to TRBD2. The CDR3 runs to 15 residues. Germline CDR1 and CDR2: SSHAT and FNYEAQ (reference sequence). In nucleotides, the CDR3 is TGTGCTAGCAGTCGGACGGGAGCGGGATACAATGAGCAGTTCTTC. This codes for CASSRTGAGYNEQFF.

This sequence joins TRBV6-5 and TRBJ2-1, with D possibly TRBD2 on 6 matching bases. The CDR3 loop spans 15 amino acids. Trimming cost V 4 bases and J 2 bases, with 12 bases left between them. CDR1 is MNHEY, CDR2 SVGAGI, per germline. The CDR3 reads CASSSTRAAYNEQFF. The CDR3 bases are TGTGCCAGCAGTTCGACTAGAGCTGCCTACAATGAGCAGTTCTTC.

The V call is TRBV6-5, the J call TRBJ1-1; D is possibly TRBD1 (5 bases). Between the trimmed V and J ends, which lost 6 bases and 4 bases, there was a span of 15 bases. Per germline, CDR1 MNHEY and CDR2 SVGAGI. This CDR3 is 14 amino acids long. The CDR3 region is CASSRFQGGTEAFF. The CDR3 nucleotides read TGTGCCAGCAGCAGGTTCCAGGGAGGCACTGAAGCTTTCTTT.

The chain joins TRBV27 to TRBJ2-7; D perhaps matches TRBD2 (6 bases). The V gene's germline CDR1 is MNHEY and CDR2 SMNVEV (reference sequence). The V end lost 5 bases, the J end lost 7 bases, and 15 bases lay between the germline ends. There are 13 residues in the CDR3. CDR3 region: CASSLGGTGEQYF. Written as DNA, the CDR3 is TGTGCCAGCAGTCTCGGCGGGACGGGTGAGCAGTACTTC.

The chain is built from TRBV6-5 and TRBJ1-3, with 8 bases identical to TRBD1. The CDR3 has 15 amino acids. Germline V gene data show CDR1 as MNHEY and CDR2 as SVGAGI. J gave up 2 bases and V 5 bases, and 5 bases lay outside the gene matches. Written as DNA, the CDR3 is TGTGCCAGCAGTCACGGACAGGGAACTGGAAACACCATATATTTT. Translating gives CASSHGQGTGNTIYF.

This chain joins TRBV13 and TRBJ2-7; perhaps TRBD1 as D (5 bases). The CDR3 has 13 amino acids. With 2 bases removed from V and 6 bases from J, the gap between germline ends came to 11 bases. The germline gives CDR1 PRHDT, CDR2 FYEKMQ (reference sequence). In nucleotides, the CDR3 is TGTGCCAGCAGCTTACAGGGAACGGGCGAGCAGTACTTC. The encoded protein is CASSLQGTGEQYF. Together with reference TRBV13 and TRBJ2-7, the CDR3 gives the full variable domain: AAGVIQSPRHLIKEKRETATLKCYPIPRHDTVYWYQQGPGQDPQFLISFYEKMQSDKGSIPDRFSAQQFSDYHSELNMSSLELGDSALYFCASSLQGTGEQYFGPGTRLTVT.

This chain links TRBV6-1 with TRBJ2-5, with 11 bases identical to TRBD2. Germline values: CDR1 MNHNS, CDR2 SASEGT. The CDR3 has 14 residues. The ends lost 6 bases at V and 3 bases at J; junction bases unmatched: 3. The CDR3 sequence is CASRGTSGKETQYF. DNA of the CDR3: TGTGCCAGCAGAGGGACTAGCGGAAAAGAGACCCAGTACTTC.

The V and J genes are TRBV19 and TRBJ1-1, with D unresolved. V was clipped by 3 bases and J by 0 bases, with 8 bases between them. This CDR3 has 14 amino acids. Germline V gene data show CDR1 as LNHDA and CDR2 as SQIVND (reference sequence). The CDR3 bases are TGTGCCAGTAGTATTCGGCGGGTGAACACTGAAGCTTTCTTT. Protein sequence: CASSIRRVNTEAFF. The entire variable domain, with the rest obtained from reference TRBV19 and TRBJ1-1, is as follows: DGGITQSPKYLFRKEGQNVTLSCEQNLNHDAMYWYRQDPGQGLRLIYYSQIVNDFQKGDIAEGYSVSREKKESFPLTVTSAQKNPTAFYLCASSIRRVNTEAFFGQGTRLTVV.

This chain connects TRBV9 to TRBJ2-1, with 10 nucleotides matching TRBD2. Germline values: CDR1 SGDLS, CDR2 YYNGEE. The ends lost 0 bases at V and 0 bases at J; junction bases unmatched: 0. The CDR3 consists of 16 residues. The CDR3, as DNA: TGTGCCAGCAGCGTAGTAGCGGGGGGCTCCTACAATGAGCAGTTCTTC. Protein sequence: CASSVVAGGSYNEQFF.

The rearrangement joins TRBV29-1 to TRBJ2-2; D may be TRBD1 or TRBD2 (6 bases each). This CDR3 contains 16 residues. Germline V gene sequence: CDR1 SQVTM, CDR2 ANQGSEA. V was clipped by 4 bases and J by 0 bases, with 15 bases between them. This CDR3 is CSVVGAGQTNTGELFF. DNA of the CDR3: TGCAGCGTTGTTGGCGCGGGACAAACGAACACCGGGGAGCTGTTTTTT.

The chain links TRBV6-6 to TRBJ2-7; 7 nucleotides align to TRBD2. The CDR3 contains 14 residues. Germline-derived CDR1 and CDR2 are MNHNY and SVGAGI (reference sequence). V was pared by 6 bases and J by 2 bases, with 7 bases of the junction left unmatched. CDR3 nucleotide sequence: TGTGCCAGCAGCCGGGGGGACTTCACCTACGAGCAGTACTTC. This sequence encodes CASSRGDFTYEQYF.

In DNA, the CDR3 is TGTGCCAGCAGCCAAGGTGGAGGGGGACAGGGGAGTTACGAGCAGTACTTC. This sequence encodes CASSQGGGGQGSYEQYF. The chain joins TRBV4-2 to TRBJ2-7, with TRBD1 matching 10 bases. V shed 1 base and J 4 bases; nucleotides not matched to a gene: 10. The CDR3 runs to 17 residues. The V gene's germline CDR1 is LGHNA and CDR2 YNFKEQ.

In its sample, this clone was seen a few times. The junction differs from germline at one of its ends, possibly a read error. The gene calls are TRBV6-6 and TRBJ2-7; 8 nucleotides align to TRBD1. The germline CDR1 and CDR2 sequences are MNHNY and SVGAGI (reference sequence). This CDR3 contains 16 residues. The CDR3: CASTTREDRARPPSVF. The CDR3 DNA follows: TGTGCCAGCACTACCCGTGAGGACAGGGCCAGACCCCCCTCTGTATTC.